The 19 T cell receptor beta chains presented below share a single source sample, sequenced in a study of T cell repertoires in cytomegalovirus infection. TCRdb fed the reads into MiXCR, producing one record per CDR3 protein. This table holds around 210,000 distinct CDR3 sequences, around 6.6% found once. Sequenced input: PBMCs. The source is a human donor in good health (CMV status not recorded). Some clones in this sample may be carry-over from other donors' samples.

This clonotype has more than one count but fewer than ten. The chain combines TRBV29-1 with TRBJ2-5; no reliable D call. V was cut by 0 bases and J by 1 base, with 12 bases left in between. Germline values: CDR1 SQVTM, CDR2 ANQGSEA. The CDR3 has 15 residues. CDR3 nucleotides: TGCAGCGTTGAAGATTGGATCGGCAGCCAAGAGACCCAGTACTTC. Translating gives CSVEDWIGSQETQYF.

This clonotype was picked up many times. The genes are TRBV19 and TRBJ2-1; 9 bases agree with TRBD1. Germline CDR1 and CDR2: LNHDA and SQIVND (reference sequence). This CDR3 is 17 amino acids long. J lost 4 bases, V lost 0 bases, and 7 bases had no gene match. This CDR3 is CASSIEWGQGYYNEQFF. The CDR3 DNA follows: TGTGCCAGTAGTATAGAATGGGGACAGGGCTATTACAATGAGCAGTTCTTC.

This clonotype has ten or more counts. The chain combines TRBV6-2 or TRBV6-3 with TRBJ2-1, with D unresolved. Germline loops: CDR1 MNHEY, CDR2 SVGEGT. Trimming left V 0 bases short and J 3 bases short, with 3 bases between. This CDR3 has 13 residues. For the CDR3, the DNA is TGTGCCAGCAGTTACTCCCGCTACAATGAGCAGTTCTTC. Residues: CASSYSRYNEQFF.

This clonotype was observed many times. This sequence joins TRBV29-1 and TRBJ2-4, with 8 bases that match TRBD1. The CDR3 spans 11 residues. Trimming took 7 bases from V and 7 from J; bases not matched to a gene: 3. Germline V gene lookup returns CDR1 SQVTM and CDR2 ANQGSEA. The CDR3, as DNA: TGCAGCGGACGGACAGGGAACATTCAGTACTTC. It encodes CSGRTGNIQYF.

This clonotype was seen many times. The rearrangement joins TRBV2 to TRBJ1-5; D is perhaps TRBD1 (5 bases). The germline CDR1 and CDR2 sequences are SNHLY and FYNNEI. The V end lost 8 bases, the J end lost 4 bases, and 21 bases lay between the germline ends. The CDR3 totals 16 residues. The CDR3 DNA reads TGTGCCAGCGCAGAGATTTGGGACGAGCGAAATCAGCCCCAGCATTTT. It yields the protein CASAEIWDERNQPQHF. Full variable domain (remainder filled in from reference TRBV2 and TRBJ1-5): EPEVTQTPSHQVTQMGQEVILRCVPISNHLYFYWYRQILGQKVEFLVSFYNNEISEKSEIFDDQFSVERPDGSNFTLKIRSTKLEDSAMYFCASAEIWDERNQPQHFGDGTRLSIL.

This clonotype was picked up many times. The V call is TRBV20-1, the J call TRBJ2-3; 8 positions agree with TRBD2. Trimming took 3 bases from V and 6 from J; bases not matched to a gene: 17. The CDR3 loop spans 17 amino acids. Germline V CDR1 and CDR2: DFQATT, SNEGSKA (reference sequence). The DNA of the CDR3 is TGCAGTGCTAGCCCGTTGTTTGCGGGGGGATCCGCGGATACGCAGTATTTT. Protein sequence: CSASPLFAGGSADTQYF.

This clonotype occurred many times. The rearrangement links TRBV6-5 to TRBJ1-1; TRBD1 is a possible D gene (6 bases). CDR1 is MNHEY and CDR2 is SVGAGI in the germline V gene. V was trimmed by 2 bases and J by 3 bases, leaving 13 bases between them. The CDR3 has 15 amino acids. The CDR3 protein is CASSYVVGADTEAFF. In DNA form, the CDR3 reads TGTGCCAGCAGTTACGTCGTGGGGGCAGACACTGAAGCTTTCTTT.

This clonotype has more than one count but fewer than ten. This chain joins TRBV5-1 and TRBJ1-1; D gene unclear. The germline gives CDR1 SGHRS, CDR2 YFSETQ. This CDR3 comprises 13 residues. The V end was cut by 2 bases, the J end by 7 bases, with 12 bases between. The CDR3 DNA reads TGCGCCAGCAGCTTAAACGGGAACCTTGAAGCTTTCTTT. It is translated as CASSLNGNLEAFF.

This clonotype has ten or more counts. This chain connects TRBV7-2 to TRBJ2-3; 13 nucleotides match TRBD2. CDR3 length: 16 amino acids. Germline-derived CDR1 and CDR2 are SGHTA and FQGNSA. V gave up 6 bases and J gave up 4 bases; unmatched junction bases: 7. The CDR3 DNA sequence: TGTGCCAGCAGATCAGGACTAGCGGGGGTATCAGATACGCAGTATTTT. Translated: CASRSGLAGVSDTQYF.

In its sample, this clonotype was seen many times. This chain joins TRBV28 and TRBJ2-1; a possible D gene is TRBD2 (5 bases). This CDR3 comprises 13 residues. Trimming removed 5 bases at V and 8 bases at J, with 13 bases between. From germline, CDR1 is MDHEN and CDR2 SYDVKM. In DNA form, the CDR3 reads TGTGCCAGCAGTCTTCGAGGGTCGGATGAGCAGTTCTTC. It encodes CASSLRGSDEQFF.

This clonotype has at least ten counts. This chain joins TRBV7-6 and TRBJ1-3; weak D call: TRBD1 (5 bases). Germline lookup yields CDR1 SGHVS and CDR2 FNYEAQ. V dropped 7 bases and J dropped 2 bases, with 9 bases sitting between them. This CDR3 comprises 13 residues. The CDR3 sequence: CASTGITGNTIYF. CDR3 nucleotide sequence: TGTGCCAGCACAGGGATCACTGGAAACACCATATATTTT.

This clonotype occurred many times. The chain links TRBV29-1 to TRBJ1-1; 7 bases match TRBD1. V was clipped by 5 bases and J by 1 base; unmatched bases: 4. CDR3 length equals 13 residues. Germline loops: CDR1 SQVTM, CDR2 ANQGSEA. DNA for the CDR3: TGCAGCGTTAACCCAGGGGGGAACACTGAAGCTTTCTTT. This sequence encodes CSVNPGGNTEAFF.

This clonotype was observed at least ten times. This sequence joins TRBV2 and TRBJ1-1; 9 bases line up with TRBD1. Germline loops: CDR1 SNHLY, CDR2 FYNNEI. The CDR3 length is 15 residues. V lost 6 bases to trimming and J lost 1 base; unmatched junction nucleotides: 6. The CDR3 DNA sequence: TGTGCCAGCAGGGGGGGACAGGGTAGGAACACTGAAGCTTTCTTT. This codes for CASRGGQGRNTEAFF.

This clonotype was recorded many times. CDR3 amino acids: CASRDPYRENEQFF. In nucleotides, the CDR3 is TGTGCCAGTAGGGACCCCTACAGGGAAAATGAGCAGTTCTTC. The V gene is TRBV19, the J gene TRBJ2-1; TRBD1 is a possible D gene (6 bases). Trimming took 6 bases from V and 7 from J, leaving 16 bases between them. Per germline, CDR1 LNHDA and CDR2 SQIVND (reference sequence). There are 14 residues in the CDR3.

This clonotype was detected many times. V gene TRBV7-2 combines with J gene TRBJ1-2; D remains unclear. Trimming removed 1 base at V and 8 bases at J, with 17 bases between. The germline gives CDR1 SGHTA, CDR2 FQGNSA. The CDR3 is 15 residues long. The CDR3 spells CASSLDRWAGDGYTF. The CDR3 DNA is TGTGCCAGCAGCTTAGACCGGTGGGCAGGAGACGGCTACACCTTC.

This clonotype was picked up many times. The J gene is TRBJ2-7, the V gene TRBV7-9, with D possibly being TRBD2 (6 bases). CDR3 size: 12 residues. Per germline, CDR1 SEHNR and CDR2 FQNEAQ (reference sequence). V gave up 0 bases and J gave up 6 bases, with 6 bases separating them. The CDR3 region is CASSLAGGEQYF. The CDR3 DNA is TGTGCCAGCAGCTTAGCCGGGGGCGAGCAGTACTTC.

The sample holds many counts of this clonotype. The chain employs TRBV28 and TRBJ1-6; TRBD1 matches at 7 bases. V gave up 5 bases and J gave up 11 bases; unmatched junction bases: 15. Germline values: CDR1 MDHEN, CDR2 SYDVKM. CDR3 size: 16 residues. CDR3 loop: CASSLPSTGSGPPLHF. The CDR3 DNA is TGTGCCAGCAGTCTCCCGTCGACAGGGTCAGGGCCACCCCTCCACTTT. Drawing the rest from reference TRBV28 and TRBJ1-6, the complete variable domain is DVKVTQSSRYLVKRTGEKVFLECVQDMDHENMFWYRQDPGLGLRLIYFSYDVKMKEKGDIPEGYSVSREKKERFSLILESASTNQTSMYLCASSLPSTGSGPPLHFGNGTRLTVT.

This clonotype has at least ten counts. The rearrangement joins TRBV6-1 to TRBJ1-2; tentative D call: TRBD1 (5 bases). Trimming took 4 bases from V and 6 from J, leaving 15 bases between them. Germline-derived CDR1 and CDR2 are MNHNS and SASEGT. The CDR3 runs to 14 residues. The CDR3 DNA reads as TGTGCCAGCAGTGGTCGCGGGGCTGGAAATGGCTACACCTTC. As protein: CASSGRGAGNGYTF.

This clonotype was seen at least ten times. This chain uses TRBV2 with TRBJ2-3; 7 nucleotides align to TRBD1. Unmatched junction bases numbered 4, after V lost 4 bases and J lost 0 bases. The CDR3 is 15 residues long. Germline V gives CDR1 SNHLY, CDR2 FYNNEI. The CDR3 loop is CASSARQGSTDTQYF. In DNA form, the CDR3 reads TGTGCCAGCAGTGCCAGACAGGGTAGCACAGATACGCAGTATTTT.